The rows below give T cell receptor beta chains drawn from one sample of a study of vaccination effects on CD4 cells after COVID-19. TCRdb keeps only in-frame clones here, not all; method: immunoSEQ multiplex PCR. The sample holds 50,000 to 60,000 clones; under 70% are singletons and the top ten take about 18%. Which antigens these TCRs recognize remains unknown. This material consisted of CD4+ T cells from PBMCs cultured with SARS-CoV-2 spike peptides, taken before COVID-19 vaccination. Receptors originate from a human donor who received a COVID-19 vaccine. CDR3s include the opening cysteine and the closing phenylalanine or tryptophan. The D gene is left open where the match is weak. Part of the rows lack a size; the others show once, few, many or a class for expanded clones.

d_gene	j_gene	abundance	v_gene	CDR3nt	CDR3aa
TRBD1	TRBJ2-5	NA	TRBV10-3	TGTGCCATCAGTGGGGACAGGGGTACCCAAGAGACCCAGTACTTC	CAISGDRGTQETQYF
TRBD2	TRBJ2-5	few	TRBV30	TGTGCCTGGAGTGCAGGACTAGCGGGAGAGACCCAGTACTTC	CAWSAGLAGETQYF
TRBD1	TRBJ2-6	NA	TRBV4-1	TGCGCCAGTCAACCAGGGGGCGCTGGGGCCAACGTCCTGACTTTC	CASQPGGAGANVLTF
NA	TRBJ2-2	NA	TRBV7-9	TGTGCCAGCAGCTTTATCTCCAGGGGAACCGGGGAGCTGTTTTTT	CASSFISRGTGELFF
NA	TRBJ1-5	NA	TRBV4-2	TGTGCCAGCAGCCGGGATAGCAATCAGCCCCAGCATTTT	CASSRDSNQPQHF
TRBD1	TRBJ1-2	NA	TRBV7-9	TGTGCCAGCAGCCTAGGGGGCGGGGATGGCTACACCTTC	CASSLGGGDGYTF
NA	TRBJ2-3	once	TRBV7-2	TGTGCCAGCAGCTTAGGGGGGGCAGCCCGCACAGATACGCAGTATTTT	CASSLGGAARTDTQYF
NA	TRBJ2-5	NA	TRBV5-1	TGCGCCAGCAGCGGACTCGGGGTTCAAGAGACCCAGTACTTC	CASSGLGVQETQYF
TRBD1	TRBJ1-6	NA	TRBV19	TGTGCCAGTAGGACCCAGCTGACAGGGAATAATTCACCCCTCCACTTT	CASRTQLTGNNSPLHF
NA	TRBJ1-3	NA	TRBV18	TGTGCCAGCTCACCAAGAGAAGCCTCGAGTGGAAACACCATATATTTT	CASSPREASSGNTIYF
TRBD1	TRBJ1-2	NA	TRBV30	TGTGCCTGGAGTGCCAGGACAGGGAGTGGCTACACCTTC	CAWSARTGSGYTF
NA	TRBJ2-7	many	TRBV3-1/TRBV3-2	TGTGCCAGCAGCCAAGATTCCTTTACCTACGAGCAGTACTTC	CASSQDSFTYEQYF
TRBD2	TRBJ2-5	NA	TRBV5-1	TGCGCCAGCAGCTCAACGGGAGGCGTTCAAGAGACCCAGTACTTC	CASSSTGGVQETQYF
TRBD1	TRBJ1-5	few	TRBV5-1	TGCGCCAGCAGCTTCCGACAGGGAGGTCAGCCCCAGCATTTT	CASSFRQGGQPQHF
TRBD1	TRBJ2-2	NA	TRBV10-3	TGTGCCATCAGCCAAACAGGGGGCAGTAACACCGGGGAGCTGTTTTTT	CAISQTGGSNTGELFF
NA	TRBJ1-1	NA	TRBV7-2	TGTGCCAGCAGCTTAGGGACCCAGAACACTGAAGCTTTCTTT	CASSLGTQNTEAFF
TRBD1	TRBJ1-4	NA	TRBV29-1	TGCAGCACCTACAGGGGGACGCGGCTTAATAATGAAAAACTGTTTTTT	CSTYRGTRLNNEKLFF
NA	TRBJ2-1	NA	TRBV12-3/TRBV12-4	TGTGCCAGCAGCTTTGTGGACGACGGTGAGCAGTTCTTC	CASSFVDDGEQFF
TRBD1	TRBJ2-1	NA	TRBV14	TGTGCCAGCAGCCAAACGGACAGGGGTTGGGAGCAGTTCTTC	CASSQTDRGWEQFF
NA	TRBJ1-2	NA	TRBV28	TGTGCCAGCACCCGGGTGCGACTCTATGGCTACACCTTC	CASTRVRLYGYTF
NA	TRBJ2-3	NA	TRBV27	TGTGCCAGCAGTTCCCTGGGACTGGGCCTTCGAGATACGCAGTATTTT	CASSSLGLGLRDTQYF
TRBD2	TRBJ2-7	NA	TRBV6-2/TRBV6-3	TGTGCCAGCAGTTCCCAAACTACACAGACTAGCGGGGGTACCTACGAGCAGTACTTC	CASSSQTTQTSGGTYEQYF
NA	TRBJ1-1	few	TRBV7-9	TGTGCCAGCAGCTTACTCTCCACTGAAGCTTTCTTT	CASSLLSTEAFF
TRBD2	TRBJ2-1	NA	TRBV11-3	TGTGCCAGCAGCTTAACTGGGCTAGCGGGGGGGAATGAGCAGTTCTTC	CASSLTGLAGGNEQFF
TRBD1	TRBJ2-7	NA	TRBV11-2	TGTGCCAGCAGCTTAGCGACAGGGAATACCTACGAGCAGTACTTC	CASSLATGNTYEQYF
TRBD1	TRBJ1-1	NA	TRBV19	TGTGCCAGTAGTATGGGGACAGGGGGCAACACTGAAGCTTTCTTT	CASSMGTGGNTEAFF
NA	TRBJ1-4	once	TRBV15	TGTGCCACCAGCAGAGATCTCCTATCTAATGAAAAACTGTTTTTT	CATSRDLLSNEKLFF
NA	TRBJ1-3	NA	TRBV11-1	TGTGCCAGCAGCCGCACGGGAAACACCATATATTTT	CASSRTGNTIYF
NA	TRBJ1-2	NA	TRBV20-1	TGCAGTGCTAGTCATCAGGGACCTTCCCGCTATGGCTACACCTTC	CSASHQGPSRYGYTF
TRBD1	TRBJ2-1	NA	TRBV2	TGTGCCAGCAAGGGGGCTGTCCTTGTGGATGAGCAGTTCTTC	CASKGAVLVDEQFF
NA	TRBJ2-2	NA	TRBV28	TGTGCCAGCAGTCCGCAGCAGACCGGGGAGCTGTTTTTT	CASSPQQTGELFF
TRBD1	TRBJ1-3	NA	TRBV19	TGTGCCAGTAGTATCGACAGGGCGGACACCATATATTTT	CASSIDRADTIYF
TRBD1	TRBJ2-6	NA	TRBV2	TGTGCCAGCAGTCGGTATGGGACAGTAATCTCTGGGGCCAACGTCCTGACTTTC	CASSRYGTVISGANVLTF
NA	TRBJ2-3	NA	TRBV28	TGTGCCAGCAGTTGGGCTAGCACAGATACGCAGTATTTT	CASSWASTDTQYF
TRBD2	TRBJ2-7	NA	TRBV7-9	TGTGCCAGCAGCTCCTCGGAACTAGCGGCCTACGAGCAGTACTTC	CASSSSELAAYEQYF
NA	TRBJ1-2	NA	TRBV12-3/TRBV12-4	TGTGCCAGCAGTTTGGGGCAGGGAGTTGGCTACACCTTC	CASSLGQGVGYTF
NA	TRBJ1-2	NA	TRBV5-4	TGTGCCAGCAGCCCCGATGAGAACTATGGCTACACCTTC	CASSPDENYGYTF
NA	TRBJ1-2	NA	TRBV5-1	TGCGCCAGCAGCTCTCCGCAGGGTTATGGCTACACCTTC	CASSSPQGYGYTF
TRBD1	TRBJ1-4	NA	TRBV4-1	TGCGCCAGCAGCCAAGAGGCCCGGGACAGGGGTCCTAGAAAACTGTTTTTT	CASSQEARDRGPRKLFF
TRBD1	TRBJ1-2	NA	TRBV4-1	TGCGCCAGCAGCCAGAGGGACAGGGTGGGTGTCTACACCTTC	CASSQRDRVGVYTF
NA	TRBJ2-2	NA	TRBV5-4	TGTGCCAGCAGCTTGGATGTGAACACCGGGGAGCTGTTTTTT	CASSLDVNTGELFF
TRBD1	TRBJ1-5	few	TRBV18	TGTGCCAGCTCACCGAACAGGGGGGAAGGTCAGCCCCAGCATTTT	CASSPNRGEGQPQHF
NA	TRBJ1-2	NA	TRBV6-5	TGTGCCAGCAGTTACAGGCCGAGGGGCTATGGCTACACCTTC	CASSYRPRGYGYTF
NA	TRBJ2-1	once	TRBV12-3/TRBV12-4	TGTGCCAGCAGTTTAGTCCGGACGCAGTTCTTC	CASSLVRTQFF
NA	TRBJ2-7	NA	TRBV4-2	TGTGCCAGCAGCCAAGAGGCAGTTTACGAGCAGTACTTC	CASSQEAVYEQYF
NA	TRBJ2-6	NA	TRBV5-1	TGCGCCAGCAGCTTAAGGGACGGGGATCCTCGGGGGGCCAACGTCCTGACTTTC	CASSLRDGDPRGANVLTF
NA	TRBJ1-1	NA	TRBV6-1	TGTGCCAGCAGTGAAGCGAATCTCCGAGGTCAGCGAGAAGCTTTCTTT	CASSEANLRGQREAFF
NA	TRBJ1-6	NA	TRBV28	TGTGCCAGCAGACAACTTACCGGGACCCAAGGTGGTTCACCCCTCCACTTT	CASRQLTGTQGGSPLHF
NA	TRBJ2-7	NA	TRBV6-5	TGTGCCAGCAGTTACCGCCCAGGGGTTCAACCTTACGAGCAGTACTTC	CASSYRPGVQPYEQYF
NA	TRBJ1-1	NA	TRBV28	TGTGCCAGCAGTTTCCGGAGGTCCACTGAAGCTTTCTTT	CASSFRRSTEAFF
NA	TRBJ1-5	NA	TRBV10-3	TGTGGGGCCGGAGGGGCCAGCAATCGGCCCCAGCATTTT	CGAGGASNRPQHF
NA	TRBJ1-3	few	TRBV3-1/TRBV3-2	TGTGCCAGCAGCCACAGGGAATACACCATATATTTT	CASSHREYTIYF
NA	TRBJ2-7	NA	TRBV6-6	TGTGCCAGGGGATTACTAGCACCGCCCGGCAAGCAGTACTTC	CARGLLAPPGKQYF
TRBD1	TRBJ2-2	NA	TRBV2	TGTGCCAGCAGTCGGGACAGGGTGAACACCGGGGAGCTGTTTTTT	CASSRDRVNTGELFF
NA	TRBJ1-1	NA	TRBV30	TGTGCCTGGAGTGTGGGGGATAGGGATAGCACTGAAGCTTTCTTT	CAWSVGDRDSTEAFF